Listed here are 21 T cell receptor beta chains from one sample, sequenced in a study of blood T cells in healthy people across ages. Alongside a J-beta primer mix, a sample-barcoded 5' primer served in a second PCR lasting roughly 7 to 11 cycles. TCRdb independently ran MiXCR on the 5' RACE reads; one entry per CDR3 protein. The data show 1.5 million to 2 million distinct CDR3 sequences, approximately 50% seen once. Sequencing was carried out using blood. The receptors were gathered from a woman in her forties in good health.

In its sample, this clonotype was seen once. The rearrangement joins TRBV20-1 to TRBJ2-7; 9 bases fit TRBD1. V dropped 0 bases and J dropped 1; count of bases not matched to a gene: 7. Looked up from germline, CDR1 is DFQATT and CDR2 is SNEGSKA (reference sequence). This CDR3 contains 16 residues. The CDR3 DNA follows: TGCAGTGCTAGAGATTGGGGACAGGGTGAATCCTACGAGCAGTACTTC. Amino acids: CSARDWGQGESYEQYF.

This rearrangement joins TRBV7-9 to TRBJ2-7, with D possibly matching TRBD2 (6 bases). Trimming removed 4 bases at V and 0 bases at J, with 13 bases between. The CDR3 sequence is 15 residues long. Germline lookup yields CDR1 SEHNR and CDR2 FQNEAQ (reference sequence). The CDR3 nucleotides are TGTGCCAGCAGCTCCTTCGGGACTTACTCCTACGAGCAGTACTTC. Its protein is CASSSFGTYSYEQYF.

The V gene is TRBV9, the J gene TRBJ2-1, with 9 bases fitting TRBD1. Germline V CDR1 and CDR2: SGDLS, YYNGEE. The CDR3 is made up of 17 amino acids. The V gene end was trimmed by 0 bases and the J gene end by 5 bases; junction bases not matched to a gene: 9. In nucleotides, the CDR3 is TGTGCCAGCAGCGTAGCTACAGGGGGACAGGGTCACAATGAGCAGTTCTTC. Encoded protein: CASSVATGGQGHNEQFF. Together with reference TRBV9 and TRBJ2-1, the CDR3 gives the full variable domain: DSGVTQTPKHLITATGQRVTLRCSPRSGDLSVYWYQQSLDQGLQFLIQYYNGEERAKGNILERFSAQQFPDLHSELNLSSLELGDSALYFCASSVATGGQGHNEQFFGPGTRLTVL.

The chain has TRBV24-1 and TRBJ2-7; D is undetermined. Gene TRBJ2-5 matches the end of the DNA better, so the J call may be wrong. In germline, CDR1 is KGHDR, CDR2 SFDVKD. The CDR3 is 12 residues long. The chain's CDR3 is CATMDREETQYF. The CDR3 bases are TGTGCCACCATGGATAGGGAAGAGACCCAGTACTTC.

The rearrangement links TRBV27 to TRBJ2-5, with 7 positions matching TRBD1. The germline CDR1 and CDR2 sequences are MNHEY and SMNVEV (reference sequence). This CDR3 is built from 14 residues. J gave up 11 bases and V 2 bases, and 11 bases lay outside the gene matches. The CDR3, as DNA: TGTGCCAGCAGTTTAGGTGAGGGGGCGGATGAGCAGTACTTC. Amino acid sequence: CASSLGEGADEQYF.

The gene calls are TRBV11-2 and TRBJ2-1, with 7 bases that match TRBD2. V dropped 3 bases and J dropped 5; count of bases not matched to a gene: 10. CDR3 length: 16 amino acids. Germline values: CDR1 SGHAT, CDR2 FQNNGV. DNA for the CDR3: TGTGCCAGCAGCTTCATTATAGCGGGCTCGGACAATGAGCAGTTCTTC. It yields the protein CASSFIIAGSDNEQFF.

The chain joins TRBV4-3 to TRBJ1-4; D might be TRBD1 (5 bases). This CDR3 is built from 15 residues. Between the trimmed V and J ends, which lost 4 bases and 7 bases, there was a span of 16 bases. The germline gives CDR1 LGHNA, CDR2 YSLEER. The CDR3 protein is CASSRMAGLGEKLFF. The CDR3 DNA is TGCGCCAGCAGCCGGATGGCAGGGTTGGGTGAAAAACTGTTTTTT.

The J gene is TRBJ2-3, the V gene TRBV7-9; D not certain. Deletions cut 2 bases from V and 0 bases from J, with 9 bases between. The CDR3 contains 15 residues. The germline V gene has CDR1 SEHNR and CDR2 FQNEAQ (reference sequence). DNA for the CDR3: TGTGCCAGCAGCTTATATGAGGATAGCACAGATACGCAGTATTTT. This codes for CASSLYEDSTDTQYF.

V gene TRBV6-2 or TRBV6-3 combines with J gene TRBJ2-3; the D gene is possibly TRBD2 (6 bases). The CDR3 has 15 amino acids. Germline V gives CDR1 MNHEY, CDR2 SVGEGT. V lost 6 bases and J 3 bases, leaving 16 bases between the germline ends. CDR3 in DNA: TGTGCCAGCAGAGGTCAGGTAGGGAGGACAGATACGCAGTATTTT. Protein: CASRGQVGRTDTQYF.

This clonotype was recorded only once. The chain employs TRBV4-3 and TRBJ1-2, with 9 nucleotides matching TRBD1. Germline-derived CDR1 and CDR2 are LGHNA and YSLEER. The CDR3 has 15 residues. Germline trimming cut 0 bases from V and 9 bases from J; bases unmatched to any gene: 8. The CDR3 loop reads CASSQESRQGDRYTF. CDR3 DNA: TGCGCCAGCAGCCAAGAGAGTAGACAGGGGGATCGCTACACCTTC.

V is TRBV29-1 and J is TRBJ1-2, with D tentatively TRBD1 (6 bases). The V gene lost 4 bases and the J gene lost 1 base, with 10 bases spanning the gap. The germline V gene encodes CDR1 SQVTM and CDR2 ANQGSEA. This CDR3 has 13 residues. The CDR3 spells CSVGRGSNYGYTF. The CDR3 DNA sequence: TGCAGCGTTGGCAGGGGTAGTAACTATGGCTACACCTTC.

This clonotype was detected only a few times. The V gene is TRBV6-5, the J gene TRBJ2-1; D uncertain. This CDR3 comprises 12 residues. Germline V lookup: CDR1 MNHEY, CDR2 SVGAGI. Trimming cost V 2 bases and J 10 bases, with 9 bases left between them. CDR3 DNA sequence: TGTGCCAGCAGTTACCCCGATAGCGAGCAGTTCTTC. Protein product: CASSYPDSEQFF.

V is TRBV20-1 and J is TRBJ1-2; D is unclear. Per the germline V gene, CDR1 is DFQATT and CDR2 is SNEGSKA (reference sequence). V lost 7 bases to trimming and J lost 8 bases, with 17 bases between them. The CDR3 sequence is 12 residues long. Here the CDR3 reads CSGRPEARGYTF. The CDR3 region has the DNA TGCAGTGGGAGACCCGAGGCTCGGGGCTACACCTTC.

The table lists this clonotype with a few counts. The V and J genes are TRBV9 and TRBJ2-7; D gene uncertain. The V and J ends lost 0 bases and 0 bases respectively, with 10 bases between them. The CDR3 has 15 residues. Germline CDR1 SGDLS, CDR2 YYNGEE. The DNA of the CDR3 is TGTGCCAGCAGCGTAGGGAGAGCAAGCTCCTACGAGCAGTACTTC. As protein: CASSVGRASSYEQYF. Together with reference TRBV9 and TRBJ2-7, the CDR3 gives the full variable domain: DSGVTQTPKHLITATGQRVTLRCSPRSGDLSVYWYQQSLDQGLQFLIQYYNGEERAKGNILERFSAQQFPDLHSELNLSSLELGDSALYFCASSVGRASSYEQYFGPGTRLTVT.

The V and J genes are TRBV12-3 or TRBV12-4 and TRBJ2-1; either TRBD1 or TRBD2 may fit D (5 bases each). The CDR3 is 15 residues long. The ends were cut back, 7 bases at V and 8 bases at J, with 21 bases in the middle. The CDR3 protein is CASTSGPLVRYEQFF. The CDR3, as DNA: TGTGCCAGCACCTCGGGGCCCCTAGTTAGGTATGAGCAGTTCTTC.

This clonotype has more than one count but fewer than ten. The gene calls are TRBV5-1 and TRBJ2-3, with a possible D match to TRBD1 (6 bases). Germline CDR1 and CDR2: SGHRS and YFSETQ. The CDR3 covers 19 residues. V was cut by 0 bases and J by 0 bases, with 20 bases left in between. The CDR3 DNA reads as TGCGCCAGCAGCTTGGCTGGTCGAGGGGGTCGGTCTAGCACAGATACGCAGTATTTT. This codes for CASSLAGRGGRSSTDTQYF.

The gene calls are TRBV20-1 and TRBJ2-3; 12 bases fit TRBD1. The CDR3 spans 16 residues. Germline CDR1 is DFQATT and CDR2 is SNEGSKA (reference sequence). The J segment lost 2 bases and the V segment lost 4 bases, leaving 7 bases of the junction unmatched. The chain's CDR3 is CSATRDRGRLTDTQYF. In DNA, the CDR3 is TGCAGTGCTACCCGGGACAGGGGGCGCCTCACAGATACGCAGTATTTT.

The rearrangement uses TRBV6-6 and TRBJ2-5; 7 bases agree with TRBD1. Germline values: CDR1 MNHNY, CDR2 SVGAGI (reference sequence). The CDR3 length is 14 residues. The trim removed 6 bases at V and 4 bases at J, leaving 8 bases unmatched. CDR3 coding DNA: TGTGCCAGCAGGAAGGGGGCAAGTGGAGAGACCCAGTACTTC. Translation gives CASRKGASGETQYF.

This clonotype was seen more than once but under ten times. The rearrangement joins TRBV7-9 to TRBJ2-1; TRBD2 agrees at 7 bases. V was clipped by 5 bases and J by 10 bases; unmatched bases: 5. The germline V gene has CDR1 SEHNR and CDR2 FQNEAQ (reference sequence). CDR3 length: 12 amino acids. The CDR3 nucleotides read TGTGCCAGCAGCAAGGTGCGGGGGGAGCAGTTCTTC. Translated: CASSKVRGEQFF.

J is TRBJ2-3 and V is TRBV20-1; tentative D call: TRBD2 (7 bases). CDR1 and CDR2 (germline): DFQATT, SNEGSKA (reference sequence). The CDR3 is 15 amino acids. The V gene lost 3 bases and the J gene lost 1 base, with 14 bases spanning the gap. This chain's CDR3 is CSASWGGARTDTQYF. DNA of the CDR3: TGCAGTGCTAGTTGGGGGGGGGCCCGCACAGATACGCAGTATTTT.

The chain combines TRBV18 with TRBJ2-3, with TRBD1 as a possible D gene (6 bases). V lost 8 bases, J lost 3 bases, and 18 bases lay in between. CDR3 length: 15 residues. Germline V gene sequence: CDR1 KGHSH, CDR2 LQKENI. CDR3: CASTTGKTTTDTQYF. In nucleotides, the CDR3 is TGTGCCAGCACGACAGGAAAGACGACTACAGATACGCAGTATTTT.